The clone carrying this T cell receptor (beta chain) was counted many times. What it binds is not known. Germline V gene lookup returns CDR1 SGHDN and CDR2 FVKESK. This CDR3 comprises 15 residues. V dropped 0 bases and J dropped 2 bases, with 9 bases sitting between them. Flow cytometry had shown expanded CD8+CD57+ cells in the patients chosen for sequencing. This specimen belongs to a study of CD8+CD57+ T cells in acquired aplastic anemia. Overall study results and limits: Simpson's diversity of CD8+ cells was not significantly different in patients compared with controls. There were approximately 27 CD8+ CDR3 sequences that occurred in both patients and controls.

The study profiled TCR beta VDJ and CDR3 using genomic DNA as template. TCRdb itself ran the reads through MiXCR, one entry per CDR3 protein. The table includes 120,000 or so distinct CDR3 sequences, less than 50% detected once. Sequenced sample: sorted CD4+, CD8+, or CD8+CD57+ T cells (not recorded which) from PBMCs. This TCR was recovered from a human donor with aplastic anemia. This chain uses TRBV14 with TRBJ2-3; D is undetermined. The CDR3 nucleotides read TGTGCCAGCAGCCAAGATCTTGGAAACACAGATACGCAGTATTTT. Amino acid sequence: CASSQDLGNTDTQYF.